This passage covers 21 T cell receptor beta chains from one sample sequenced in a study of T cell changes during pregnancy in multiple sclerosis. Clones were sequenced by immunoSEQ multiplex PCR, and TCRdb holds only the in-frame ones, with some missing. Found here are tens of thousands of clones, around 90% of them singletons; the top ten hold over 0.5%. The source material was CD4+ T cells from peripheral blood mononuclear cells, sampled in the first trimester of pregnancy. The receptors come from a female donor with multiple sclerosis, enrolled in a pregnancy study.

This chain uses TRBV30 with TRBJ1-1, with D maybe TRBD1 (5 bases). Germline CDR1 is GTSNPN and CDR2 is SVGIG (reference sequence). Trimming shortened V by 0 bases and J by 3 bases, and 11 bases separated the two germline ends. CDR3 length equals 14 residues. This chain's CDR3 is CAWSVSSGDTEAFF. In DNA form, the CDR3 reads TGTGCCTGGAGTGTCTCTTCGGGGGACACTGAAGCTTTCTTT. Full variable domain (rest looked up from reference TRBV30 and TRBJ1-1): SQTIHQWPATLVQPVGSPLSLECTVEGTSNPNLYWYRQAAGRGLQLLFYSVGIGQISSEVPQNLSASRPQDRQFILSSKKLLLSDSGFYLCAWSVSSGDTEAFFGQGTRLTVV.

V and J are TRBV25-1 and TRBJ1-2, with D unclear. V gave up 0 bases and J gave up 4 bases, with 12 bases separating them. Germline values: CDR1 MGHDK, CDR2 SYGVNS. This CDR3 has 15 amino acids. CDR3 in DNA: TGTGCCAGCAGTGAATATCGTCGGAGATTCTATGGCTACACCTTC. As protein: CASSEYRRRFYGYTF.

The CDR3 region has the DNA TGTGCCAGCAGTTCACCCGAGGGGGGGGGACACTTCCTCAATGAAAAACTGTTTTTT. This translates into CASSSPEGGGHFLNEKLFF. This chain uses TRBV28 with TRBJ1-4; tentatively, D is TRBD1 (6 bases). CDR1 is MDHEN, CDR2 SYDVKM, per germline. Between the trimmed V and J ends, which lost 4 bases and 5 bases, there was a span of 26 bases. CDR3 length: 19 amino acids.

This chain uses TRBV27 with TRBJ2-4; TRBD1 agrees at 8 bases. With V trimmed by 2 bases and J by 6 bases, 3 bases remained unmatched. Per the germline V gene, CDR1 is MNHEY and CDR2 is SMNVEV (reference sequence). CDR3 size: 14 residues. CDR3: CASSLGQGANIQYF. The CDR3 nucleotides are TGTGCCAGCAGTTTAGGGCAGGGGGCAAACATTCAGTACTTC.

The chain employs TRBV6-6 and TRBJ1-1, with D unclear. CDR1 and CDR2 from the germline V gene are MNHNY and SVGAGI (reference sequence). The CDR3 totals 15 residues. The germline V and J ends were trimmed by 3 bases and 3 bases, with 14 bases remaining between them. The CDR3 loop reads CASSYEKKADTEAFF. The CDR3 DNA follows: TGTGCCAGCAGTTATGAAAAGAAGGCGGACACTGAAGCTTTCTTT.

The gene calls are TRBV19 and TRBJ1-1; D not resolved. The CDR3 covers 16 residues. Germline CDR1 is LNHDA and CDR2 is SQIVND (reference sequence). The ends were cut back, 5 bases at V and 0 bases at J, with 16 bases in the middle. In DNA form, the CDR3 reads TGTGCCAGTAGTCACCCGGGATTGGGGATGAACACTGAAGCTTTCTTT. Its protein product is CASSHPGLGMNTEAFF.

The chain joins TRBV4-2 to TRBJ2-1, with 10 bases fitting TRBD2. V was pared by 0 bases and J by 9 bases, with 8 bases of the junction left unmatched. Germline CDR1 is LGHNA and CDR2 is YNFKEQ. The CDR3 runs to 16 residues. The CDR3 loop is CASSQEALAGLSEQFF. The CDR3 nucleotides read TGTGCCAGCAGCCAAGAGGCACTAGCGGGGTTGAGTGAGCAGTTCTTC.

V usage is TRBV10-3 and J usage is TRBJ2-1, with TRBD2 matching over 10 bases. The V segment lost 4 bases and the J segment 6 bases; nucleotides outside the gene matches: 3. This CDR3 region has 14 residues. The germline V gene has CDR1 ENHRY and CDR2 SYGVKD. The CDR3 sequence is CAISASGRPNEQFF. CDR3 nucleotides: TGTGCCATCAGTGCTAGCGGGAGACCCAATGAGCAGTTCTTC.

This chain links TRBV9 with TRBJ2-3, with TRBD1 matching 8 bases. J lost 6 bases, V lost 2 bases, and 5 bases had no gene match. The germline V gene encodes CDR1 SGDLS and CDR2 YYNGEE. The CDR3 has 14 amino acids. DNA of the CDR3: TGTGCCAGCAGCGTCGCAGGGGGCAGCGATACGCAGTATTTT. Its protein is CASSVAGGSDTQYF.

Regarding this clone: The junction does not match germline at one end; this may be a read error. CDR3 sequence (DNA): TGCAGTGCTAGGATAGCCAATGATCAGTTCTTC. Its translation is CSARIANDQFF. This chain links TRBV20-1 with TRBJ2-1; no definite D call. From germline, CDR1 is DFQATT and CDR2 SNEGSKA (reference sequence). This CDR3 has 11 residues.

This chain links TRBV7-3 with TRBJ1-1; a weak D match, TRBD1 (6 bases). Germline V gene lookup returns CDR1 SGHTA and CDR2 FQGTGA. The CDR3 contains 18 residues. V was pared by 1 base and J by 1 base, with 19 bases between. The CDR3 nucleotides read TGTGCCAGCAGCTTAAGTGGGTCGGGTGACAGGAAGAACACTGAAGCTTTCTTT. Amino acids: CASSLSGSGDRKNTEAFF. The whole variable domain, remainder taken from reference TRBV7-3 and TRBJ1-1, is GAGVSQTPSNKVTEKGKYVELRCDPISGHTALYWYRQSLGQGPEFLIYFQGTGAADDSGLPNDRFFAVRPEGSVSTLKIQRTERGDSAVYLCASSLSGSGDRKNTEAFFGQGTRLTVV.

This rearrangement joins TRBV5-1 to TRBJ2-1; D might be TRBD1 (5 bases). The CDR3 consists of 14 residues. Germline CDR1 SGHRS, CDR2 YFSETQ. Trimming shortened V by 0 bases and J by 9 bases, and 13 bases separated the two germline ends. Here the CDR3 reads CASSLEGAPLEQFF. In DNA, the CDR3 is TGCGCCAGCAGCTTGGAAGGGGCCCCACTTGAGCAGTTCTTC.

The chain uses TRBV19 and TRBJ2-1, with 7 bases lining up with TRBD1. Germline assignment: CDR1 LNHDA and CDR2 SQIVND (reference sequence). Germline trimming cut 5 bases from V and 0 bases from J; bases unmatched to any gene: 4. The CDR3 loop spans 15 amino acids. CDR3 DNA: TGTGCCAGTAGTCCTGACAGGGTCTCCTACAATGAGCAGTTCTTC. The encoded protein is CASSPDRVSYNEQFF.

The chain recombines TRBV5-4 with TRBJ1-1; D possibly corresponds to TRBD1 (5 bases). The V and J ends lost 0 bases and 5 bases respectively, with 20 bases between them. Germline V gene data show CDR1 as SGHNT and CDR2 as YYREEE (reference sequence). The length of the CDR3 is 17 residues. CDR3 protein: CASSLGRRRLGGTEAFF. DNA for the CDR3: TGTGCCAGCAGCTTGGGTAGGAGGCGTCTTGGGGGGACTGAAGCTTTCTTT.

The chain employs TRBV4-1 and TRBJ1-1; D may be TRBD1 (5 bases). V lost 2 bases and J 4 bases, leaving 11 bases between the germline ends. Germline CDR1 reads MGHRA; CDR2 reads YSYEKL. CDR3 length: 14 amino acids. This CDR3 is CASSQHGAGTEAFF. The CDR3 bases are TGCGCCAGCAGCCAACATGGGGCTGGCACTGAAGCTTTCTTT.

This chain joins TRBV5-4 and TRBJ2-3; TRBD2 agrees at 13 bases. The germline V gene encodes CDR1 SGHNT and CDR2 YYREEE (reference sequence). J lost 4 bases, V lost 5 bases, and 7 bases had no gene match. The CDR3 consists of 16 residues. In DNA, the CDR3 is TGTGCCAGCAGACCTACTAGCGGGAGGGCCCCAGATACGCAGTATTTT. This codes for CASRPTSGRAPDTQYF.

This clone appeared a single time. V and J are TRBV19 and TRBJ1-5; a weak D match, TRBD1 (5 bases). Germline V gives CDR1 LNHDA, CDR2 SQIVND (reference sequence). Trimming stripped 1 base from V and 6 bases from J, with 13 bases between. The CDR3 covers 15 residues. CDR3 residues: CASSIAPGQSQPQHF. CDR3 sequence (DNA): TGTGCCAGTAGTATAGCCCCAGGGCAAAGTCAGCCCCAGCATTTT.

V usage is TRBV18 and J usage is TRBJ1-1; D is ambiguous. Trimming removed 3 bases from V and 0 bases from J, with 8 bases in between. CDR1 KGHSH and CDR2 LQKENI come from the germline V gene. The CDR3 is 14 amino acids. CDR3 amino acids: CASSPAEMNTEAFF. In DNA, the CDR3 is TGTGCCAGCTCACCCGCGGAAATGAACACTGAAGCTTTCTTT.

The chain employs TRBV19 and TRBJ1-2; TRBD1 matches at 9 bases. After removal of 5 bases from V and 1 base from J, the junction contained 14 bases not matched to a gene. The CDR3 contains 18 residues. Germline CDR1 is LNHDA and CDR2 is SQIVND (reference sequence). DNA of the CDR3: TGTGCCAGTAGTTCCTTTCGACAGGGGGTGAGGGATAACTATGGCTACACCTTC. Residues: CASSSFRQGVRDNYGYTF.

The chain uses TRBV5-4 and TRBJ2-7, with 9 positions matching TRBD1. The germline V gene has CDR1 SGHNT and CDR2 YYREEE (reference sequence). The CDR3 is 15 residues long. The V segment lost 4 bases and the J segment 0 bases; nucleotides outside the gene matches: 5. CDR3 coding DNA: TGTGCCAGCAGCGGACAGGGGCCCTACTCCTACGAGCAGTACTTC. As protein: CASSGQGPYSYEQYF. Full variable domain (outside the CDR3, taken from reference TRBV5-4 and TRBJ2-7): ETGVTQSPTHLIKTRGQQVTLRCSSQSGHNTVSWYQQALGQGPQFIFQYYREEENGRGNFPPRFSGLQFPNYSSELNVNALELDDSALYLCASSGQGPYSYEQYFGPGTRLTVT.

This chain links TRBV29-1 with TRBJ2-3; 7 nucleotides line up with TRBD2. Germline CDR1 is SQVTM and CDR2 is ANQGSEA. J gave up 2 bases and V 7 bases, and 18 bases lay outside the gene matches. The CDR3 has 17 amino acids. The CDR3 coding sequence is TGCAGCGAACCCACCTGGGGCGGCGGGGGAAACACAGATACGCAGTATTTT. Translating it yields CSEPTWGGGGNTDTQYF.